This T cell receptor (beta chain) was sequenced for a study of T cell responses to AZD1222 COVID-19 vaccine. Study conclusions and caveats: Regions left unmutated in variants are reportedly the target of nearly half of spike-specific TCRs.

For this clone: Its antigen is currently unknown.

Using immunoSEQ multiplex PCR, the repertoire was profiled, and TCRdb retains in-frame clones only, with some absent. The top ten clones hold approximately 45% of a sample with 100,000 or so clones, roughly 87% of them seen once. Germline CDR1 MDHEN, CDR2 SYDVKM. J gave up 5 bases and V 6 bases, and 1 base lay outside the gene matches. CDR3 length equals 11 residues. The sequencing used peripheral blood, collected 28 days after the second AZD1222 dose. The rearrangement links TRBV28 to TRBJ2-7; 7 nucleotides line up with TRBD1. This receptor was identified in an adult who received the AZD1222 COVID-19 vaccine. CDR3 sequence: CASRQGNEQYF. In DNA form, the CDR3 reads TGTGCCAGCAGACAGGGGAACGAGCAGTACTTC.